The rows below give T cell receptor beta chains drawn from one sample of a study of shared clonotypes between healthy human individuals. Assay used: immunoSEQ multiplex PCR; TCRdb lists only in-frame clones, some missing. The repertoire has 500,000 to 700,000 clones, approximately 95% of them found once; the top ten carry about 0.11%. Sample: naive CD8+ T cells sorted from blood. The receptor source for this set is a woman aged 25 to 39 in good health. The CDR3 runs from the conserved cysteine through the conserved F or W. The D gene is left open where the match is weak. Rows give clone size only sometimes, using once, few, many, or a class for an expanded clone.

clone_size	v_call	j_call	d_call	cdr3_aa	cdr3_nt
-	TRBV18	TRBJ2-1	TRBD2	CASSPLAGENNEQFF	TGTGCCAGCTCACCGTTGGCGGGAGAGAACAATGAGCAGTTCTTC
-	TRBV19	TRBJ2-7	-	CASSHDGYEQYF	TGTGCCAGTAGCCACGACGGCTACGAGCAGTACTTC
-	TRBV7-9	TRBJ2-1	-	CASTVLDEQFF	TGTGCCAGCACTGTGCTTGATGAGCAGTTCTTC
-	TRBV4-1	TRBJ2-7	TRBD1	CASSQPGQHYEQYF	TGCGCCAGCAGCCAACCGGGACAGCACTACGAGCAGTACTTC
-	TRBV5-4	TRBJ1-1	-	CASSLDRGGTEAFF	TGTGCCAGCAGCTTGGATAGGGGGGGCACTGAAGCTTTCTTT
-	TRBV28	TRBJ2-1	TRBD2	CASSTAQLAGLYNEQFF	TGTGCCAGCAGTACCGCCCAATTAGCGGGGCTATACAATGAGCAGTTCTTC
-	TRBV27	TRBJ1-6	TRBD1	CASSATGGSNSPLHF	TGTGCCAGCAGTGCTACAGGGGGGAGTAATTCACCCCTCCACTTT
-	TRBV14	TRBJ2-3	-	CASSQVGGQKITDTQYF	TGTGCCAGCAGCCAAGTAGGGGGACAAAAGATCACAGATACGCAGTATTTT
-	TRBV5-4	TRBJ1-1	-	CASSPHRTFEAFF	TGTGCCAGCAGCCCCCACCGCACGTTTGAAGCTTTCTTT
-	TRBV10-3	TRBJ2-5	TRBD1	CAISPRGWTGAKETQYF	TGTGCCATCAGTCCACGTGGGTGGACAGGGGCCAAAGAGACCCAGTACTTC
-	TRBV29-1	TRBJ1-1	-	CSALTRGDEAFF	TGCAGCGCGTTGACCAGGGGTGATGAAGCTTTCTTT
once	TRBV28	TRBJ2-3	-	CASSPSQDTDTQYF	TGTGCCAGCAGCCCTAGTCAGGACACAGATACGCAGTATTTT
-	TRBV27	TRBJ2-7	-	CASSYQVAYEQYF	TGTGCCAGCAGTTACCAGGTCGCCTACGAGCAGTACTTC
-	TRBV6-6	TRBJ2-7	-	CASSFGYEQYF	TGTGCCAGCAGTTTCGGCTACGAGCAGTACTTC
-	TRBV20-1	TRBJ2-1	-	CSARQWTEQFF	TGCAGTGCTAGACAGTGGACCGAGCAGTTCTTC
-	TRBV7-6	TRBJ2-7	-	CASSLAPGTIYEQYF	TGTGCCAGCAGCTTAGCGCCAGGGACAATCTACGAGCAGTACTTC
-	TRBV19	TRBJ1-5	-	CASGGKVYQPQHF	TGTGCCAGTGGAGGGAAGGTGTATCAGCCCCAGCATTTT
-	TRBV28	TRBJ2-7	TRBD2	CASSLSGGEQYF	TGTGCCAGCAGTTTATCGGGAGGCGAGCAGTACTTC
-	TRBV7-9	TRBJ1-1	TRBD1	CASKTGVNTEAFF	TGTGCCAGCAAGACAGGGGTGAACACTGAAGCTTTCTTT
-	TRBV28	TRBJ2-7	-	CASSSQGGDYEQYF	TGTGCCAGCAGTAGTCAAGGGGGTGACTACGAGCAGTACTTC
once	TRBV28	TRBJ1-4	-	CASRLTAFNEKLFF	TGTGCCAGCAGATTAACAGCTTTTAATGAAAAACTGTTTTTT
-	TRBV7-6	TRBJ2-7	TRBD1	CASSLARTGESDEQYF	TGTGCCAGCAGCTTAGCCCGGACAGGGGAAAGCGACGAGCAGTACTTC
-	TRBV4-2	TRBJ2-3	-	CASSQDLGSEDTDTQYF	TGTGCCAGCAGCCAAGATCTTGGTAGCGAAGACACAGATACGCAGTATTTT
once	TRBV15	TRBJ1-2	-	CATSKGILDSIYGYTF	TGTGCCACCAGCAAGGGGATCCTGGACAGTATATATGGCTACACCTTC
-	TRBV7-9	TRBJ2-5	-	CASSLMYQETQYF	TGTGCCAGCAGCTTAATGTACCAAGAGACCCAGTACTTC
-	TRBV27	TRBJ2-7	-	CASSLGQVLYEQYF	TGTGCCAGCAGTTTAGGGCAGGTACTATACGAGCAGTACTTC
-	TRBV28	TRBJ1-6	-	CASWGETGSPLHF	TGTGCCAGCTGGGGGGAGACAGGTTCACCCCTCCACTTT
-	TRBV28	TRBJ2-7	-	CASSLIVAGLSYEQYF	TGTGCCAGCAGTTTAATCGTGGCGGGGCTCTCCTACGAGCAGTACTTC
-	TRBV27	TRBJ2-7	-	CASSLKGEQYF	TGTGCCAGCAGTTTAAAGGGGGAGCAGTACTTC
-	TRBV28	TRBJ1-1	-	CASSLEGHRNTEAFF	TGTGCCAGCAGTTTAGAGGGACACCGGAACACTGAAGCTTTCTTT
once	TRBV12-1	TRBJ2-5	-	CAYSGNQETQYF	TGTGCCTATAGCGGGAACCAAGAGACCCAGTACTTC
-	TRBV7-9	TRBJ2-7	-	CASSQAKRFRSSYEQYF	TGTGCCAGCAGCCAAGCAAAGAGATTTAGGAGCTCCTACGAGCAGTACTTC
-	TRBV15	TRBJ1-2	-	CATSRVPGNLRYGYTF	TGTGCCACCAGCAGAGTCCCAGGAAATCTACGGTATGGCTACACCTTC
once	TRBV7-3	TRBJ2-1	-	CASSLSGTDNEQFF	TGTGCCAGCAGCTTAAGTGGGACCGACAATGAGCAGTTCTTC
-	TRBV28	TRBJ1-3	-	CASALSGNSGNTIYF	TGTGCCAGCGCCCTGTCGGGGAACTCTGGAAACACCATATATTTT
-	TRBV6-5	TRBJ2-4	-	CASSRAVAKNIQYF	TGTGCCAGCAGCCGGGCCGTAGCCAAAAACATTCAGTACTTC
once	TRBV27	TRBJ1-2	-	CASSLWGGANYGYTF	TGTGCCAGCAGTTTATGGGGGGGAGCTAACTATGGCTACACCTTC
-	TRBV27	TRBJ2-3	-	CASSLSIRDTQYF	TGTGCCAGCAGTTTATCCATTAGAGATACGCAGTATTTT
-	TRBV4-2	TRBJ1-3	-	CASSRSEFGESSGNTIYF	TGTGCCAGCAGCCGGTCGGAGTTCGGGGAATCCTCTGGAAACACCATATATTTT
-	TRBV6-5	TRBJ2-2	-	CASSYLGAGELFF	TGTGCCAGCAGTTACCTTGGGGCCGGGGAGCTGTTTTTT
-	TRBV27	TRBJ1-2	-	CASSLIGSLEYGYTF	TGTGCCAGCAGTTTAATTGGGTCCCTTGAGTATGGCTACACCTTC
-	TRBV7-6	TRBJ2-7	-	CASSLVGSEQYF	TGTGCCAGCAGCTTAGTAGGGTCCGAGCAGTACTTC
once	TRBV27	TRBJ2-7	TRBD1	CASSSTDRGSEQYF	TGTGCCAGCAGTTCCACGGACAGGGGGAGCGAGCAGTACTTC
-	TRBV19	TRBJ1-5	TRBD1	CASTLDREGDQPQHF	TGTGCCAGTACCCTCGACAGGGAAGGGGATCAGCCCCAGCATTTT
-	TRBV2	TRBJ2-1	-	CAIRDGSGAYNEQFF	TGTGCCATCAGGGACGGTAGCGGAGCATACAATGAGCAGTTCTTC